Listed below are T cell receptor beta chains from one sample, sequenced in a study of blood T cell repertoires in COVID-19. Assay used: immunoSEQ multiplex PCR; TCRdb lists only in-frame clones, some missing. The sample lists fewer than 110,000 clones; 80% to 95% were seen once. The sequencing input was peripheral blood. Source of these receptors: a man aged 45-60 years with active COVID-19. CDR3s include the opening cysteine and the closing phenylalanine or tryptophan. A D gene is named only where the DNA matches it firmly. Clone size is given for some rows only: seen once, a few or many times, or a class if the clone is expanded.

CDR3nt,CDR3aa,j_gene,d_gene,v_gene,len,abundance
TGCGCCAGCGGGGATAACAGACTAGCGGGAGACGAGCAGTACTTC,CASGDNRLAGDEQYF,TRBJ2-7,TRBD2,TRBV10-2,15,-
TGTGCCAGCAGCTTAGCGCGCGGGGGGTCAAATCAGCCCCAGCATTTT,CASSLARGGSNQPQHF,TRBJ1-5,-,TRBV7-8,16,-
TGTGCCAGTAGTCCTAACAGGGGTCGAGGAGATCAAGAGACCCAGTACTTC,CASSPNRGRGDQETQYF,TRBJ2-5,TRBD1,TRBV19,17,once
TGTGCCAGCAGTTTCGGAGAGCAGCCCCAGCATTTT,CASSFGEQPQHF,TRBJ1-5,-,TRBV12-3/TRBV12-4,12,-
TGCGCCAGCAGCCCCGTTCGAGGCGGAGGGTACAATGAGCAGTTCTTC,CASSPVRGGGYNEQFF,TRBJ2-1,-,TRBV5-1,16,-
TGTGCCAGCAGGACAGGGGCGACTAGTGGCTACACCTTC,CASRTGATSGYTF,TRBJ1-2,TRBD1,TRBV6-5,13,-
TGCGCCAGCAGCCAAGCCCAGGGGGTAGACTATGGCTACACCTTC,CASSQAQGVDYGYTF,TRBJ1-2,TRBD1,TRBV4-1,15,once
TGTGCCAGCTCACCGGGACTTAACTACAATGAGCAGTTCTTC,CASSPGLNYNEQFF,TRBJ2-1,-,TRBV18,14,-
TGTGCCAGCTCACCAGTGACAGGGGGCGATGGCTACACCTTC,CASSPVTGGDGYTF,TRBJ1-2,TRBD1,TRBV18,14,-
TGTGCCAGTAGTGCGACAGGGGGTCCCGGTGAAAAACTGTTTTTT,CASSATGGPGEKLFF,TRBJ1-4,TRBD1,TRBV19,15,-
TGTGCCAGCATCTACCCCCGGACAGGTTCGAACACTGAAGCTTTCTTT,CASIYPRTGSNTEAFF,TRBJ1-1,TRBD1,TRBV28,16,-
TGTGCCAGCACCTCGGGTGAAAAACTGTTTTTT,CASTSGEKLFF,TRBJ1-4,-,TRBV12-3/TRBV12-4,11,-
TGCAGCGTTGCGACAGGGATGAACACTGAAGCTTTCTTT,CSVATGMNTEAFF,TRBJ1-1,TRBD1,TRBV29-1,13,-
TGTGCCAGCAGCTTGGAGTTCGGCAGGGGTCAGCCCCAGCATTTT,CASSLEFGRGQPQHF,TRBJ1-5,-,TRBV5-8,15,-
TGTGCCAGCAGTTACTCCTGGGCTCGGGGCACTGAAGCTTTCTTT,CASSYSWARGTEAFF,TRBJ1-1,-,TRBV6-2/TRBV6-3,15,few
TGTGCCAGCAGCCTAGACGGGACAGACTACGAGCAGTACTTC,CASSLDGTDYEQYF,TRBJ2-7,TRBD1,TRBV27,14,-
TGTGCCAGTAGTATGTCCGCTATCTCTGGGGCCAACGTCCTGACTTTC,CASSMSAISGANVLTF,TRBJ2-6,-,TRBV19,16,-
TGTGCCAGCTCACCGCTCGGCCAGGGCCTATACGAGCAGTACTTC,CASSPLGQGLYEQYF,TRBJ2-7,-,TRBV18,15,once
TGTGCCAGCAGTTTTTTCAGGCAGGGTAATCGAGAGCAGTACTTC,CASSFFRQGNREQYF,TRBJ2-7,-,TRBV28,15,-
TGCGCCAGCAGCTGGAAGACTAGCGGCACCGGGGAGCTGTTTTTT,CASSWKTSGTGELFF,TRBJ2-2,TRBD2,TRBV5-1,15,few
TGTGCCACCACCGCTGGACGGGGCTACGAGCAGTACTTC,CATTAGRGYEQYF,TRBJ2-7,-,TRBV15,13,-
TGTGCCAGCAGCCTAGCGGGAGGGCCTTTCAATGAGCAGTTCTTC,CASSLAGGPFNEQFF,TRBJ2-1,TRBD2,TRBV7-2,15,-
TGTGCCAGCAGGTCCGCCGGGAGAGGTACCTACAATGAGCAGTTCTTC,CASRSAGRGTYNEQFF,TRBJ2-1,-,TRBV27,16,-
TGTGCCAGCAGTTACGGCAGGGCTGAGAACACTGAAGCTTTCTTT,CASSYGRAENTEAFF,TRBJ1-1,-,TRBV6-5,15,-
TGTGCCAGCAGTCCTAGGGAGAATCGATGGGGAGAGACCCAGTACTTC,CASSPRENRWGETQYF,TRBJ2-5,-,TRBV28,16,once
TGTGCTAGCAGCCAGGTCTTTAGCACAGATACGCAGTATTTT,CASSQVFSTDTQYF,TRBJ2-3,-,TRBV7-7,14,-
TGTGCCAGCAGTCGTCGGACAGGCTCCTGGCTAGACACTAATGAAAAACTGTTTTTT,CASSRRTGSWLDTNEKLFF,TRBJ1-4,TRBD1,TRBV28,19,once
TGCGCCAGCAGCTCGAGGACTCAAGAGACCCAGTACTTC,CASSSRTQETQYF,TRBJ2-5,-,TRBV5-1,13,-
TGTGCCAGCAGCGGGGAGACTAGCGGGTTTGAGACCCAGTACTTC,CASSGETSGFETQYF,TRBJ2-5,TRBD2,TRBV7-2,15,-
TGTGCCAGCAGCCGCGGACAGGGCTCTGGCTATGGCTACACCTTC,CASSRGQGSGYGYTF,TRBJ1-2,TRBD1,TRBV3-1/TRBV3-2,15,-
TGTGCCAGTACCCAGACAGGGGGCTATCAGCCCCAGCATTTT,CASTQTGGYQPQHF,TRBJ1-5,TRBD1,TRBV19,14,-
TGTGCCAGCAGCCCGGGACAGGGGGTACTGAACACTGAAGCTTTCTTT,CASSPGQGVLNTEAFF,TRBJ1-1,TRBD1,TRBV3-1/TRBV3-2,16,-
TGTGCCAGCAGCCCCGGGGGACAGATTCAAGAGACCCAGTACTTC,CASSPGGQIQETQYF,TRBJ2-5,-,TRBV6-5,15,-